The rows below give T cell receptor beta chains drawn from one sample of a study of blood T cell repertoires in COVID-19. Here immunoSEQ multiplex PCR was the method, and the copy in TCRdb shows in-frame clones only, minus some. The sample yields approximately 300,000 clones, 89% seen once. Input material: peripheral blood. Receptor source: a man between 18 and 29 years old who had recovered from COVID-19. Both conserved end residues are part of each CDR3. D genes are given only for firm matches. Rows give clone size only sometimes, using once, few, many, or a class for an expanded clone.

v_call	clone_size	d_call	j_call	cdr3_aa	cdr3_nt
TRBV7-6	-	TRBD2	TRBJ2-1	CASSLGTSGGAGEQFF	TGTGCCAGCAGCTTAGGGACTAGCGGGGGGGCAGGTGAGCAGTTCTTC
TRBV6-4	-	-	TRBJ2-2	CASSVQENTGELFF	TGTGCCAGCAGTGTTCAGGAGAACACCGGGGAGCTGTTTTTT
TRBV5-4	-	-	TRBJ2-7	CASSGPSEQYF	TGTGCCAGCAGCGGCCCAAGCGAGCAGTACTTC
TRBV6-5	-	TRBD1	TRBJ1-1	CASRLTGLGEAFF	TGTGCCAGCAGATTGACAGGGTTGGGAGAAGCTTTCTTT
TRBV11-3	-	TRBD2	TRBJ2-2	CASSPGLAGAGTGELFF	TGTGCCAGCAGCCCTGGACTAGCGGGAGCGGGCACCGGGGAGCTGTTTTTT
TRBV19	-	TRBD2	TRBJ2-7	CASSIDKSGTLEQYF	TGTGCCAGTAGTATAGATAAGAGCGGGACCCTCGAGCAGTACTTC
TRBV29-1	-	TRBD1	TRBJ1-1	CSVITGDTEAFF	TGCAGCGTCATAACAGGGGACACTGAAGCTTTCTTT
TRBV27	-	-	TRBJ1-4	CASSLSTTPTEEKLFF	TGTGCCAGCAGTTTATCTACAACCCCCACAGAAGAAAAACTGTTTTTT
TRBV6-2/TRBV6-3	-	TRBD1	TRBJ2-1	CASSEGDRGLNEQFF	TGTGCCAGCAGCGAGGGGGACAGGGGGCTCAATGAGCAGTTCTTC
TRBV10-3	-	TRBD2	TRBJ2-7	CAGTRLARAYEQYF	TGTGCCGGGACTAGACTAGCGCGCGCCTACGAGCAGTACTTC
TRBV20-1	-	-	TRBJ1-4	CSASGPGFEKLFF	TGCAGTGCTAGTGGCCCAGGGTTTGAAAAACTGTTTTTT
TRBV27	-	-	TRBJ2-3	CASSLFAGITDTQYF	TGTGCCAGCAGTTTATTCGCGGGAATAACAGATACGCAGTATTTT
TRBV7-2	-	-	TRBJ1-5	CASSPGRGQPQHF	TGTGCCAGCAGCCCAGGCCGAGGGCAGCCCCAGCATTTT
TRBV18	-	TRBD1	TRBJ1-2	CASSPPGGSYGYTF	TGTGCCAGCTCACCCCCAGGGGGATCCTATGGCTACACCTTC
TRBV6-5	-	-	TRBJ2-1	CASSLNRRVEQFF	TGTGCCAGCAGTCTAAATAGAAGAGTCGAGCAGTTCTTC
TRBV19	-	-	TRBJ1-1	CASSIPRGHPTTEAFF	TGTGCCAGTAGTATCCCTCGGGGACATCCGACTACTGAAGCTTTCTTT
TRBV4-1	-	TRBD2	TRBJ2-1	CASSQALSGTKGDEQFF	TGCGCCAGCAGCCAAGCCCTATCCGGGACTAAAGGAGATGAGCAGTTCTTC
TRBV2	-	-	TRBJ1-2	CASARDYGYTF	TGTGCCAGCGCCAGGGACTATGGCTACACCTTC
TRBV3-1/TRBV3-2	-	TRBD2	TRBJ2-1	CASSPGGSSYNEQFF	TGTGCCAGCAGTCCGGGGGGGAGCTCCTACAATGAGCAGTTCTTC
TRBV9	once	-	TRBJ2-6	CASSVVRSSGANVLTF	TGTGCCAGCAGCGTAGTACGGAGCTCTGGGGCCAACGTCCTGACTTTC
TRBV6-5	-	-	TRBJ2-7	CASSYALMGPYEQYF	TGTGCCAGCAGTTACGCCCTTATGGGCCCCTACGAGCAGTACTTC
TRBV13	-	TRBD1	TRBJ2-2	CASSFRDRANTGELFF	TGTGCCAGCAGCTTCAGGGACAGGGCTAACACCGGGGAGCTGTTTTTT